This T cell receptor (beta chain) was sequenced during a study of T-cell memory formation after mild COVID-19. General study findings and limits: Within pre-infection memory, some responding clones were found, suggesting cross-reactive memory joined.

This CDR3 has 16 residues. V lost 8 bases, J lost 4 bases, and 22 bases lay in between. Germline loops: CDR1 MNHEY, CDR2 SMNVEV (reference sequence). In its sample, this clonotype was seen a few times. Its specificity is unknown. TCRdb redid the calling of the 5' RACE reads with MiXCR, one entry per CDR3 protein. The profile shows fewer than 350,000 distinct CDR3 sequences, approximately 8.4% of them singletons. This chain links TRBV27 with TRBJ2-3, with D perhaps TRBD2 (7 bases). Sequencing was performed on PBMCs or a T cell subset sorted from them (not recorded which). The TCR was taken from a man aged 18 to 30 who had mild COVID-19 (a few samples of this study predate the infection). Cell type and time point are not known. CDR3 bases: TGTGCCAGCTCACTTGGGCGGGGGCGCAGGGCAGATACGCAGTATTTT. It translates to CASSLGRGRRADTQYF.